This T cell receptor (beta chain) came from a study of lymphopenia after photon versus proton radiotherapy. Method: immunoSEQ multiplex PCR; TCRdb's copy keeps in-frame clones and lacks some. Of 9,500 to 15,000 clones detected, approximately 88% appear once; the ten largest clones hold more than 2.5%. The table lists this clone with a count of one. As yet, its antigen is unknown. The CDR3 is 15 amino acids. V shed 0 bases and J shed 8 bases, with 14 bases lying between them. Germline CDR1 SGHDT, CDR2 YYEEEE. General study points: Larger post-nadir TCR diversity loss correlated inversely with survival in deceased patients.

This chain links TRBV5-6 with TRBJ1-4, with D unresolved. This clonotype originated in a man aged 55 to 70 with pancreatic cancer. The sample was peripheral blood, taken from a patient treated with proton-based radiotherapy. The CDR3 protein is CASSLATPLQEKLFF. The CDR3 nucleotides are TGTGCCAGCAGCTTGGCCACACCTCTGCAAGAAAAACTGTTTTTT.